A single sample is the source of the 24 T cell receptor beta chains below, sequenced in a study of blood T cell repertoires in COVID-19. Repertoires were generated with immunoSEQ multiplex PCR, while TCRdb's copy carries only in-frame clones and drops some. Among 300,000 to 350,000 clones listed, roughly 91% were seen once. The material sequenced was PBMCs or T cells enriched from blood (not recorded which). These receptors all come from a woman in her twenties or thirties who had recovered from COVID-19.

This clone was detected only a few times. The rearrangement joins TRBV15 to TRBJ2-1; D is possibly TRBD2 (5 bases). This CDR3 is built from 16 residues. Germline V lookup: CDR1 LNHNV, CDR2 YYDKDF (reference sequence). V shed 5 bases and J shed 4 bases, with 18 bases lying between them. The DNA of the CDR3 is TGTGCCACCAGCCGCAGGACTGGCGCATCTTACAATGAGCAGTTCTTC. Its translation is CATSRRTGASYNEQFF. Full variable domain (remainder filled in from reference TRBV15 and TRBJ2-1): DAMVIQNPRYQVTQFGKPVTLSCSQTLNHNVMYWYQQKSSQAPKLLFHYYDKDFNNEADTPDNFQSRRPNTSFCFLDIRSPGLGDTAMYLCATSRRTGASYNEQFFGPGTRLTVL.

The chain couples TRBV27 to TRBJ1-4, with 7 bases identical to TRBD1. The germline V gene encodes CDR1 MNHEY and CDR2 SMNVEV (reference sequence). The CDR3 runs to 14 residues. J gave up 5 bases and V 4 bases, and 4 bases lay outside the gene matches. CDR3 DNA sequence: TGTGCCAGCAGTTCCGACAGGGCAAATGAAAAACTGTTTTTT. It encodes CASSSDRANEKLFF.

The CDR3 bases are TGTGCCAGTAATACGCGAGATGAGCAGTTCTTC. Translating gives CASNTRDEQFF. This chain uses TRBV19 with TRBJ2-1, with D hard to call. The CDR3 is made up of 11 amino acids. Germline V gene lookup returns CDR1 LNHDA and CDR2 SQIVND (reference sequence). The V gene lost 7 bases and the J gene lost 8 bases, with 9 bases spanning the gap.

The sample holds a few counts of this clone. The CDR3 spells CASSLDRAQPHEQYF. CDR3 nucleotide sequence: TGTGCCAGCAGCCTCGACAGGGCGCAGCCCCACGAGCAGTACTTC. The genes are TRBV6-5 and TRBJ2-7; 7 positions agree with TRBD1. V lost 6 bases to trimming and J lost 5 bases; unmatched junction nucleotides: 13. The length of the CDR3 is 15 residues. Germline V gene lookup returns CDR1 MNHEY and CDR2 SVGAGI.

The chain couples TRBV15 to TRBJ1-2; D unresolved. Between the trimmed V and J ends, which lost 3 bases and 3 bases, there was a span of 14 bases. Germline loops: CDR1 LNHNV, CDR2 YYDKDF (reference sequence). This CDR3 region has 15 residues. CDR3 DNA sequence: TGTGCCACCAGCAGGCCGCCCTCGGGTTACTATGGCTACACCTTC. Protein: CATSRPPSGYYGYTF.

The gene calls are TRBV7-8 and TRBJ2-2; 10 bases are a match to TRBD1. Germline values: CDR1 SGHVS, CDR2 FQNEAQ. CDR3 length: 17 amino acids. The V and J ends lost 5 bases and 0 bases, in that order; junction bases with no gene match: 6. CDR3 amino acids: CASSLRQGAPNTGELFF. CDR3 nucleotides: TGTGCCAGCAGCCTACGACAGGGGGCGCCGAACACCGGGGAGCTGTTTTTT.

The CDR3 DNA reads as TGTGCCAGTATTGCGCCGAGACAGGGAAACTATGGCTACACCTTC. This encodes CASIAPRQGNYGYTF. The chain couples TRBV19 to TRBJ1-2; 7 bases fit TRBD1. The CDR3 loop spans 15 amino acids. Looked up from germline, CDR1 is LNHDA and CDR2 is SQIVND (reference sequence). Unmatched junction bases numbered 10, after V lost 7 bases and J lost 2 bases.

This chain links TRBV20-1 with TRBJ2-7; D is ambiguous. CDR1 is DFQATT, CDR2 SNEGSKA, per germline (reference sequence). This CDR3 spans 10 amino acids. V lost 3 bases, J lost 6 bases, and 6 bases lay in between. The DNA of the CDR3 is TGCAGTGCTAGCCGCGGCGAGCAGTACTTC. Translated: CSASRGEQYF.

The rearrangement uses TRBV7-9 and TRBJ1-4; D gene unclear. Germline CDR1 reads SEHNR; CDR2 reads FQNEAQ (reference sequence). The CDR3 extends over 16 amino acids. V shed 0 bases and J shed 8 bases, with 16 bases lying between them. CDR3 sequence: CASSLALRRDEEKLFF. For the CDR3, the DNA is TGTGCCAGCAGCTTAGCATTAAGGAGGGATGAGGAAAAACTGTTTTTT.

DNA of the CDR3: TGTGCCAGTAGTATTTCGGAGACCCAGTACTTC. Translating gives CASSISETQYF. The chain combines TRBV19 with TRBJ2-5; D not certain. Germline CDR1 is LNHDA and CDR2 is SQIVND (reference sequence). The CDR3 extends over 11 amino acids. With 3 bases removed from V and 5 bases from J, the gap between germline ends came to 4 bases.

The chain couples TRBV6-5 to TRBJ2-7; 8 bases fit TRBD2. Germline CDR1 reads MNHEY; CDR2 reads SVGAGI. The CDR3 spans 14 residues. The ends lost 2 bases at V and 6 bases at J; junction bases unmatched: 6. CDR3 amino acids: CASSYAGGGSEQYF. CDR3 DNA: TGTGCCAGCAGTTACGCGGGGGGCGGGAGCGAGCAGTACTTC.

The chain carries TRBV4-1 and TRBJ1-5; D remains unclear. There are 14 residues in the CDR3. V shed 0 bases and J shed 2 bases, with 5 bases lying between them. Germline values: CDR1 MGHRA, CDR2 YSYEKL. The CDR3 region is CASSQESGNQPQHF. The CDR3 bases are TGCGCCAGCAGCCAAGAGAGTGGCAATCAGCCCCAGCATTTT.

The chain is built from TRBV2 and TRBJ1-2; 12 bases are shared with TRBD1. With V trimmed by 8 bases and J by 6 bases, 4 bases remained unmatched. The CDR3 covers 13 residues. The germline V gene encodes CDR1 SNHLY and CDR2 FYNNEI. The CDR3 DNA reads as TGTGCCAGCGGCGGGACAGGGGGCAATGGCTACACCTTC. Protein sequence: CASGGTGGNGYTF.

The chain combines TRBV3-1 (or the pseudogene TRBV3-2) with TRBJ2-1, with 15 bases identical to TRBD2. Germline V CDR1 and CDR2: LGHDT, YNNKEL (reference sequence). The V gene end was trimmed by 4 bases and the J gene end by 9 bases; junction bases not matched to a gene: 4. This CDR3 contains 15 residues. In nucleotides, the CDR3 is TGTGCCAGCAGCCCCGGGACTAGCGGGAGGATTGAGCAGTTCTTC. The encoded protein is CASSPGTSGRIEQFF.

This clone was observed once. The rearrangement uses TRBV6-5 and TRBJ2-2, with D possibly being TRBD2 (5 bases). The germline V and J ends were trimmed by 9 bases and 0 bases, with 8 bases remaining between them. Per germline, CDR1 MNHEY and CDR2 SVGAGI. CDR3 length: 13 residues. Here the CDR3 DNA reads TGTGCCAGTGGGCGGGCGAACACCGGGGAGCTGTTTTTT. This codes for CASGRANTGELFF.

The chain joins TRBV19 to TRBJ2-1; 8 bases line up with TRBD2. Unmatched junction bases numbered 6, after V lost 7 bases and J lost 7 bases. There are 13 residues in the CDR3. Per germline, CDR1 LNHDA and CDR2 SQIVND (reference sequence). CDR3 region: CASTQTGGNEQFF. CDR3 coding DNA: TGTGCCAGTACCCAAACGGGGGGGAATGAGCAGTTCTTC.

CDR3 residues: CASSQVLSTEAFF. The CDR3, as DNA: TGTGCCAGCAGCCAAGTGTTGAGCACTGAAGCTTTCTTT. J is TRBJ1-1 and V is TRBV3-1 (or the pseudogene TRBV3-2); D is undetermined. The V end was cut by 1 base, the J end by 4 bases, with 7 bases between. CDR3 size: 13 residues. Per germline, CDR1 LGHDT and CDR2 YNNKEL (reference sequence).

J is TRBJ2-3 and V is TRBV29-1; TRBD2 agrees at 8 bases. The trim removed 4 bases at V and 0 bases at J, leaving 9 bases unmatched. CDR1 SQVTM and CDR2 ANQGSEA come from the germline V gene. The CDR3 has 16 amino acids. CDR3 sequence reads: CSVVSLLADSTDTQYF. CDR3 sequence (DNA): TGCAGCGTTGTTAGCCTACTAGCGGATAGCACAGATACGCAGTATTTT.

This chain uses TRBV28 with TRBJ1-1; 7 nucleotides align to TRBD1. Trimming cost V 6 bases and J 4 bases; bases outside gene matches: 5. The CDR3 contains 13 residues. Germline values: CDR1 MDHEN, CDR2 SYDVKM. CDR3 amino acids: CASSLDRPTEAFF. Here the CDR3 DNA reads TGTGCCAGCAGCTTGGACAGGCCCACTGAAGCTTTCTTT.

The rearrangement joins TRBV7-9 to TRBJ2-1, with D possibly matching TRBD2 (6 bases). Germline V lookup: CDR1 SEHNR, CDR2 FQNEAQ (reference sequence). CDR3 length: 13 amino acids. V was cut by 7 bases and J by 8 bases, with 15 bases left in between. This CDR3 is CASISAGEDEQFF. The CDR3 DNA follows: TGTGCCAGCATTTCGGCCGGGGAGGATGAGCAGTTCTTC.

The gene calls are TRBV27 and TRBJ2-5, with D possibly matching TRBD2 (6 bases). This CDR3 is 14 amino acids long. The V gene lost 3 bases and the J gene lost 2 bases, with 10 bases spanning the gap. Germline V gene sequence: CDR1 MNHEY, CDR2 SMNVEV (reference sequence). Written as DNA, the CDR3 is TGTGCCAGCAGTTTTTGGGGGAGGCAAGAGACCCAGTACTTC. Its translation is CASSFWGRQETQYF.

Only a few counts were recorded for this clone. The chain has TRBV28 and TRBJ1-3; TRBD1 might be the D (5 bases). The V gene's germline CDR1 is MDHEN and CDR2 SYDVKM. The V end was cut by 3 bases, the J end by 0 bases, with 18 bases between. CDR3 length: 18 residues. The chain's CDR3 is CASSFIEDTPVSGNTIYF. For the CDR3, the DNA is TGTGCCAGCAGTTTTATTGAGGACACACCCGTCTCTGGAAACACCATATATTTT. The variable domain in full, completed from reference TRBV28 and TRBJ1-3, reads DVKVTQSSRYLVKRTGEKVFLECVQDMDHENMFWYRQDPGLGLRLIYFSYDVKMKEKGDIPEGYSVSREKKERFSLILESASTNQTSMYLCASSFIEDTPVSGNTIYFGEGSWLTVV.

The chain carries TRBV19 and TRBJ1-3, with D hard to call. Germline-derived CDR1 and CDR2 are LNHDA and SQIVND (reference sequence). This CDR3 comprises 13 residues. V lost 5 bases to trimming and J lost 2 bases, with 7 bases between them. CDR3 sequence: CASSGVAGNTIYF. CDR3 nucleotide sequence: TGTGCCAGTAGTGGAGTCGCTGGAAACACCATATATTTT.

The chain combines TRBV4-1 with TRBJ1-3; TRBD1 matches at 9 bases. Trimming cost V 0 bases and J 5 bases; bases outside gene matches: 5. The CDR3 runs 16 residues. CDR1 is MGHRA, CDR2 YSYEKL, per germline. This CDR3 is CASSQDPGQGRNTIYF. The CDR3 region has the DNA TGCGCCAGCAGCCAAGATCCAGGACAGGGGAGAAACACCATATATTTT.